This T cell receptor beta chain is from a study of blood T cells in healthy people across ages. V dropped 5 bases and J dropped 5; count of bases not matched to a gene: 9. The CDR3 length is 15 residues. Germline CDR1 SGHTA, CDR2 FQGNSA. Study-wide findings and caveats: Greater diversity and more naive CD4+ cells were seen in long-lived donors than in aged donors. Strong correlation was found linking TCR beta diversity to naive T cell percentage.

Primed by a sample-barcoded 5' primer and a J-beta primer mix, a second PCR proceeded for roughly 6 to 12 cycles. TCRdb analysed the 5' RACE reads with MiXCR anew, one entry per CDR3 protein. The table shows hundreds of thousands of distinct CDR3 sequences, with more than 45% occurring only once. A remark on this clonotype: Antigen unknown.

Collection of 9.5 to 10 milliliters of peripheral blood was performed for each donor. The chain joins TRBV7-2 to TRBJ1-1; the match to TRBD1 covers 9 bases. The sequenced sample consisted of blood. This TCR derives from an elderly man in good health. The CDR3 bases are TGTGCCAGCAGCCTCCACGGACAGGGGATGACTGAAGCTTTCTTT. Its protein product is CASSLHGQGMTEAFF.